These 2 T cell receptor beta chains were all obtained from the same sample, sequenced in a study of early T cells in non-severe SARS-CoV-2 infection. TCRdb ran MiXCR on the 5' RACE reads and lists one entry per CDR3 protein. This sample has around 40,000 distinct CDR3 sequences, with 11% found just once. The sequencing input was whole blood. The receptors shown here come from an adult who was a healthcare worker with PCR-confirmed SARS-CoV-2 infection or an uninfected control (not recorded which).

The table lists this clonotype with many counts. The chain recombines TRBV6-5 with TRBJ2-7; no clear D. Trimming removed 4 bases from V and 5 bases from J, with 18 bases in between. In germline, CDR1 is MNHEY, CDR2 SVGAGI. This CDR3 is built from 15 residues. The CDR3 DNA is TGTGCCAGCAGTTCCACGGGCCCTGGAGCTAACGAGCAGTACTTC. Its protein is CASSSTGPGANEQYF.

This chain connects TRBV7-3 to TRBJ2-3, with 9 positions matching TRBD2. Germline trimming cut 5 bases from V and 3 bases from J; bases unmatched to any gene: 9. CDR3 length equals 16 residues. Germline-derived CDR1 and CDR2 are SGHTA and FQGTGA. The CDR3 sequence: CASSQGSSGRTDTQYF. The CDR3 DNA follows: TGTGCCAGCAGCCAGGGGAGTAGCGGGAGAACAGATACGCAGTATTTT.